This T cell receptor beta chain comes out of a study of blood T cell repertoires in COVID-19. Here immunoSEQ multiplex PCR was the method, and the copy in TCRdb shows in-frame clones only, minus some. The sample holds 95,000 to 150,000 clones, about four fifths seen once. The CDR3 runs 16 residues. V was clipped by 5 bases and J by 1 base, with 17 bases between them. Germline assignment: CDR1 LNHDA and CDR2 SQIVND (reference sequence). The chain employs TRBV19 and TRBJ1-1; perhaps TRBD1 as D (6 bases). The clonotype originates from a woman aged 30 to 39 who had recovered from COVID-19. Sequences were obtained from PBMCs or T cells enriched from blood (not recorded which). CDR3 nucleotide sequence: TGTGCCAGTAGTTCGGGGGGACAACGTACGAACACTGAAGCTTTCTTT. It encodes CASSSGGQRTNTEAFF.